Each of the 18 T cell receptor beta chains below was sequenced from the same sample in a study of blood T cell repertoires in COVID-19 (dated by TCRdb to the early 2020s). Preparation of the library involved the immunoSEQ multiplex PCR assay. Entries here come from immuneACCESS through TCRdb and include only in-frame sequences with V and J called. Some clones fail to appear in such tables; in the studies checked, an unresolved V gene covers under half of the shortfall, and the cause of the remainder is unknown. The table for this sample lists 200,000 to 250,000 clones; approximately 90% of them were counted only once. Approximately 1.2% of the sample is in the top ten clones. Sequencing was performed on peripheral blood. Receptors were obtained from a man aged 25-45 years with acute or convalescent COVID-19.

The chain links TRBV5-4 to TRBJ1-1, with TRBD1 matching 11 bases. The germline V gene has CDR1 SGHNT and CDR2 YYREEE (reference sequence). V lost 4 bases and J lost 6; bases outside the gene matches: 11. CDR3 length: 16 residues. In DNA, the CDR3 is TGTGCCAGCAGCCGGACAGGGGGCGGCAGTGGTGCTGAAGCTTTCTTT. This gives the protein CASSRTGGGSGAEAFF.

The V call is TRBV28, the J call TRBJ1-5; D remains unclear. CDR1 MDHEN and CDR2 SYDVKM come from the germline V gene. The CDR3 contains 17 residues. The ends were cut back, 6 bases at V and 0 bases at J, with 18 bases in the middle. The CDR3 is CASSLSGPYYSNQPQHF. As DNA, the CDR3 is TGTGCCAGCAGCCTCTCCGGTCCGTACTATAGCAATCAGCCCCAGCATTTT.

This clone came up once. V is TRBV2 and J is TRBJ1-1; D might be TRBD1 (5 bases). Germline V gives CDR1 SNHLY, CDR2 FYNNEI. With 6 bases removed from V and 1 base from J, the gap between germline ends came to 9 bases. This CDR3 spans 13 amino acids. The CDR3 DNA follows: TGTGCCAGCAGCGCCGACAGGAACACTGAAGCTTTCTTT. Translating gives CASSADRNTEAFF.

This rearrangement joins TRBV6-5 to TRBJ1-2, with D perhaps TRBD1 (6 bases). The CDR3 loop spans 14 amino acids. The germline V and J ends were trimmed by 7 bases and 5 bases, with 17 bases remaining between them. Germline CDR1 MNHEY, CDR2 SVGAGI. Here the CDR3 reads CASTHGGAGYGYTF. In DNA form, the CDR3 reads TGTGCCAGCACCCACGGGGGGGCAGGATATGGCTACACCTTC.

For the CDR3, the DNA is TGTGCCAGCAGTTACTCTGGGCAGGGGATTGGGTCACCCCTCCACTTT. Amino acid sequence: CASSYSGQGIGSPLHF. The V call is TRBV6-5, the J call TRBJ1-6, with D maybe TRBD1 (6 bases). The CDR3 totals 16 residues. V shed 0 bases and J shed 10 bases, with 16 bases lying between them. The V gene's germline CDR1 is MNHEY and CDR2 SVGAGI.

V usage is TRBV7-3 and J usage is TRBJ2-7; 7 nucleotides match TRBD1. In germline, CDR1 is SGHTA, CDR2 FQGTGA. The CDR3 extends over 13 amino acids. The J segment lost 6 bases and the V segment lost 4 bases, leaving 6 bases of the junction unmatched. The CDR3 nucleotides are TGTGCCAGCAGCTCGGGACAGTCCCTCGAGCAGTACTTC. As protein: CASSSGQSLEQYF. Full variable domain (missing parts from reference TRBV7-3 and TRBJ2-7): GAGVSQTPSNKVTEKGKYVELRCDPISGHTALYWYRQSLGQGPEFLIYFQGTGAADDSGLPNDRFFAVRPEGSVSTLKIQRTERGDSAVYLCASSSGQSLEQYFGPGTRLTVT.

This rearrangement joins TRBV20-1 to TRBJ1-6; D gene ambiguous. The CDR3 sequence is 15 residues long. V lost 3 bases and J lost 15, with 24 bases in between. CDR1 DFQATT and CDR2 SNEGSKA come from the germline V gene (reference sequence). The CDR3 nucleotides are TGCAGTGCTAGTAGCTTTGGTCTTTCCCTCAATCTCCTCCACTTT. The encoded protein is CSASSFGLSLNLLHF.

The V call is TRBV7-5, the J call TRBJ2-7; the D call in the table, TRBD1, was not verified against the DNA. TRBV7-5 is an annotated pseudogene. The CDR3 totals 14 residues. CDR3 DNA: TGTGCCAGAAGCTTATCGTTGGGCCCTTGGGAGCAGTACTTC. Translated: CARSLSLGPWEQYF.

The chain combines TRBV18 with TRBJ2-5, with 7 bases lining up with TRBD1. With V trimmed by 8 bases and J by 5 bases, 11 bases remained unmatched. In germline, CDR1 is KGHSH, CDR2 LQKENI. The CDR3 runs 14 residues. DNA of the CDR3: TGTGCCAGCGCCCCGACAGGGCCTGGGGAGACCCAGTACTTC. As protein: CASAPTGPGETQYF.

The J gene is TRBJ1-2, the V gene TRBV5-1; 7 bases fit TRBD1. This CDR3 has 13 amino acids. J lost 6 bases, V lost 1 base, and 3 bases had no gene match. CDR1 SGHRS and CDR2 YFSETQ come from the germline V gene. In nucleotides, the CDR3 is TGCGCCAGCAGCTTGCGCAGGGGGGATGGCTACACCTTC. Translated, it gives CASSLRRGDGYTF. The whole variable domain, remainder taken from reference TRBV5-1 and TRBJ1-2, is KAGVTQTPRYLIKTRGQQVTLSCSPISGHRSVSWYQQTPGQGLQFLFEYFSETQRNKGNFPGRFSGRQFSNSRSEMNVSTLELGDSALYLCASSLRRGDGYTFGSGTRLTVV.

The genes are TRBV6-5 and TRBJ2-7; D might be TRBD1 (6 bases). Germline V gene sequence: CDR1 MNHEY, CDR2 SVGAGI. With 7 bases removed from V and 2 bases from J, the gap between germline ends came to 18 bases. The CDR3 is 15 residues long. CDR3 residues: CASTGTGKEPYEQYF. Written as DNA, the CDR3 is TGTGCCAGCACCGGCACAGGGAAAGAACCCTACGAGCAGTACTTC.

This chain joins TRBV7-2 and TRBJ1-2; D might be TRBD1 (5 bases). The CDR3 has 15 residues. Trimming took 0 bases from V and 3 from J, leaving 11 bases between them. The germline gives CDR1 SGHTA, CDR2 FQGNSA. The CDR3: CASSLAYGDYYGYTF. CDR3 DNA: TGTGCCAGCAGCTTAGCTTACGGGGACTACTATGGCTACACCTTC.

This clone was seen a single time. The chain combines TRBV24-1 with TRBJ2-1; TRBD2 aligns across 15 bases. The CDR3 is made up of 19 amino acids. V lost 6 bases and J lost 1; bases outside the gene matches: 9. Germline loops: CDR1 KGHDR, CDR2 SFDVKD. The CDR3 nucleotides are TGTGCCACCAGTAGAGGGACTAGCGGGGGGTACCCTTCCTACAATGAGCAGTTCTTC. It is translated as CATSRGTSGGYPSYNEQFF.

The chain joins TRBV28 to TRBJ2-1; 7 bases agree with TRBD1. Germline CDR1 MDHEN, CDR2 SYDVKM. The CDR3 covers 15 residues. The V segment lost 6 bases and the J segment 4 bases; nucleotides outside the gene matches: 9. In nucleotides, the CDR3 is TGTGCCAGCAGAGTCGCCGGGACAGTATACAATGAGCAGTTCTTC. Amino acids: CASRVAGTVYNEQFF.

This chain connects TRBV12-3 or TRBV12-4 to TRBJ1-5; D gene unclear. The CDR3 spans 13 residues. With 3 bases removed from V and 6 bases from J, the gap between germline ends came to 9 bases. The CDR3 here is CASSLVLFQPQHF. DNA for the CDR3: TGTGCCAGCAGTTTGGTCCTATTTCAGCCCCAGCATTTT.

The CDR3 spells CASSFSTGAPSDTQYF. In nucleotides, the CDR3 is TGTGCCAGCAGTTTTAGTACAGGGGCGCCCTCAGATACGCAGTATTTT. This chain joins TRBV28 and TRBJ2-3; the match to TRBD1 covers 7 bases. This CDR3 region has 16 residues. CDR1 and CDR2 from the germline V gene are MDHEN and SYDVKM. The ends lost 3 bases at V and 4 bases at J; junction bases unmatched: 10.

The rearrangement joins TRBV6-2 or TRBV6-3 to TRBJ2-7; 13 bases align to TRBD2. This CDR3 contains 16 residues. Looked up from germline, CDR1 is MNHEY and CDR2 is SVGEGT. Germline trimming cut 2 bases from V and 3 bases from J; bases unmatched to any gene: 4. CDR3 in DNA: TGTGCCAGCAGTTACACCAGGACTAGCGGGAGCTACGAGCAGTACTTC. It is translated as CASSYTRTSGSYEQYF.

This sequence joins TRBV5-1 and TRBJ2-5; possible D gene TRBD1, 5 bases. Germline lookup yields CDR1 SGHRS and CDR2 YFSETQ. Trimming removed 2 bases from V and 5 bases from J, with 13 bases in between. This CDR3 has 14 residues. The CDR3 protein is CASSFSGSLETQYF. Here the CDR3 DNA reads TGCGCCAGCAGCTTTTCAGGGTCACTGGAGACCCAGTACTTC.